The 10 T cell receptor beta chains listed next were all sequenced from one sample in a study of T-cell reconstitution after alpha-beta-depleted transplantation in children. A TCRbeta library incorporating unique molecular identifiers was prepared. TCRdb passed the PCR reads through MiXCR, listing each CDR3 protein once. This repertoire shows 480,000 or so distinct CDR3 sequences, roughly a tenth found once; its top ten account for around 2%. The sequences come from PBMCs, collected before TCRalphabeta/CD19-depleted stem cell transplant. The origin of the receptors is a child aged 2-9 years with inherited bone marrow failure, due to receive a stem cell transplant.

The table lists this clonotype with many counts. The chain carries TRBV20-1 and TRBJ1-5; D is possibly TRBD1 (5 bases). Germline CDR1 is DFQATT and CDR2 is SNEGSKA (reference sequence). CDR3 length equals 14 residues. The V gene lost 0 bases and the J gene lost 6 bases, with 12 bases spanning the gap. Here the CDR3 DNA reads TGCAGTGCTAGAGATAGGAGGGGAAGTCAGCCCCAGCATTTT. Its protein product is CSARDRRGSQPQHF.

The table lists this clonotype with many counts. CDR3: CASRRGGNTEAFF. CDR3 nucleotides: TGTGCCAGCAGACGGGGGGGGAACACTGAAGCTTTCTTT. This chain joins TRBV28 and TRBJ1-1, with a tentative D call TRBD1 (5 bases). CDR3 size: 13 residues. Trimming took 6 bases from V and 1 from J, leaving 9 bases between them. Germline CDR1 reads MDHEN; CDR2 reads SYDVKM.

This clonotype came up many times. The chain has TRBV10-3 and TRBJ2-4; 7 nucleotides line up with TRBD1. Trimming at V came to 2 bases and at J to 7 bases, leaving 8 bases not matched to a gene. Germline V gene sequence: CDR1 ENHRY, CDR2 SYGVKD. The CDR3 sequence is 15 residues long. The CDR3 region is CAISEQRQGVNIQYF. The CDR3 DNA is TGTGCCATCAGTGAGCAACGACAGGGAGTGAACATTCAGTACTTC.

Turning to this clonotype: A much larger clone differs by one base, so this may be a read error. This sequence joins TRBV29-1 and TRBJ2-5; 10 bases fit TRBD2. This CDR3 comprises 14 residues. Germline trimming cut 6 bases from V and 8 bases from J; bases unmatched to any gene: 12. Germline V lookup: CDR1 SQVTM, CDR2 ANQGSEA. CDR3 amino acids: CSVTSGNPRDTQYF. CDR3 bases: TGCAGCGTCACTAGCGGGAATCCCCGGGATACCCAGTACTTC.

This clonotype has at least ten counts. CDR3 sequence: CSVEKLAGVPNEQFF. The CDR3 bases are TGCAGCGTTGAAAAGCTAGCGGGAGTACCCAATGAGCAGTTCTTC. The genes are TRBV29-1 and TRBJ2-1; 10 nucleotides align to TRBD2. V lost 2 bases to trimming and J lost 6 bases; unmatched junction nucleotides: 7. Germline CDR1 SQVTM, CDR2 ANQGSEA. The CDR3 spans 15 residues.

J is TRBJ2-1 and V is TRBV27; TRBD2 aligns across 8 bases. The CDR3 spans 16 residues. V lost 2 bases to trimming and J lost 7 bases; unmatched junction nucleotides: 10. CDR1 and CDR2 from the germline V gene are MNHEY and SMNVEV (reference sequence). In DNA, the CDR3 is TGTGCCAGCAGTTTAACTAGCGGTCTTGTCTTTAATGAGCAGTTCTTC. Translated, it gives CASSLTSGLVFNEQFF.

The gene calls are TRBV20-1 and TRBJ2-7; weak D call: TRBD1 (5 bases). Germline CDR1 is DFQATT and CDR2 is SNEGSKA (reference sequence). V lost 3 bases and J 2 bases, leaving 8 bases between the germline ends. The length of the CDR3 is 12 residues. CDR3: CSASRETYEQYF. The CDR3 coding sequence is TGCAGTGCTAGCAGGGAAACCTACGAGCAGTACTTC.

There are many counts of this clonotype. The rearrangement joins TRBV20-1 to TRBJ2-5; D not resolved. The CDR3 is 11 residues long. V shed 6 bases and J shed 6 bases, with 11 bases lying between them. The germline V gene has CDR1 DFQATT and CDR2 SNEGSKA (reference sequence). This CDR3 reads CSAREVQTQYF. DNA of the CDR3: TGCAGTGCCCGAGAGGTCCAGACCCAGTACTTC.

About this clonotype: This clone may be a read error of a much larger clone one base away. The J gene is TRBJ2-1, the V gene TRBV15, with D tentatively TRBD2 (6 bases). The CDR3 totals 17 residues. V dropped 3 bases and J dropped 4 bases, with 19 bases sitting between them. Germline CDR1 reads LNHNV; CDR2 reads YYDKDF (reference sequence). The CDR3 region has the DNA TGTGCCACCAGCAGCACCCCAGCGTACGGGGGTTACAATGAGCAGTTCTTC. Translation gives CATSSTPAYGGYNEQFF.

This clonotype appeared many times. The chain joins TRBV12-3 or TRBV12-4 to TRBJ2-1; D is ambiguous. V was clipped by 3 bases and J by 0 bases, with 15 bases between them. There are 17 residues in the CDR3. CDR3 sequence (DNA): TGTGCCAGCAGTTTTGCGTTCGGCAGGAGCTCCTACAATGAGCAGTTCTTC. The encoded protein is CASSFAFGRSSYNEQFF.